This record covers a single T cell receptor beta chain. At one end the junction does not follow the germline gene, possibly because of a read error. The sample originates from a study of cytomegalovirus exposure and HLA in healthy donors. Researchers ran the PCR with 60 Vbeta and 13 Jbeta primers. Sequenced by immunoSEQ multiplex PCR; TCRdb stores in-frame clones only, minus some. The sample includes about 190,000 clones, approximately 78% seen only once; the top ten take 2.4%. The clonotype was recovered from a male donor in good health and CMV-seronegative. The sequenced sample consisted of PBMCs.

CDR3 region: CASTLSGPGLYNEQFF. CDR3 nucleotide sequence: TGTGCCAGCACTTTAAGCGGACCAGGCCTTTACAATGAGCAGTTCTTC. The J gene is TRBJ2-1, the V gene TRBV28; TRBD2 might be the D (5 bases). The CDR3 has 16 amino acids. Germline V lookup: CDR1 MDHEN, CDR2 SYDVKM.